These 13 T cell receptor beta chains were sequenced from one sample in a study of blood T cell repertoires in COVID-19. Repertoires were generated with immunoSEQ multiplex PCR, while TCRdb's copy carries only in-frame clones and drops some. The data contain roughly 300,000 clones, approximately 87% of them singletons. Specimen: peripheral blood. The receptors here all came from a young woman with COVID-19, enrolled during active disease.

The sample holds a few counts of this clone. The CDR3 sequence: CASSPMGGNYEQYF. CDR3 coding DNA: TGCGCCAGCAGCCCTATGGGAGGGAACTACGAGCAGTACTTC. This chain links TRBV10-1 with TRBJ2-7; 7 nucleotides match TRBD2. Germline CDR1 and CDR2: WNHNN and SYGVQD (reference sequence). J gave up 3 bases and V 6 bases, and 8 bases lay outside the gene matches. The CDR3 covers 14 residues.

The chain links TRBV6-2 or TRBV6-3 to TRBJ1-5, with a tentative D call TRBD1 (5 bases). V lost 6 bases, J lost 0 bases, and 9 bases lay in between. The CDR3 has 14 residues. Germline V gives CDR1 MNHEY, CDR2 SVGEGT. The CDR3 DNA reads TGTGCCAGCAGCGGGGGGTATAGCAATCAGCCCCAGCATTTT. As protein: CASSGGYSNQPQHF.

The gene calls are TRBV11-2 and TRBJ1-1; D possibly corresponds to TRBD1 (5 bases). The length of the CDR3 is 13 residues. V lost 3 bases and J 8 bases, leaving 13 bases between the germline ends. CDR1 SGHAT and CDR2 FQNNGV come from the germline V gene. The CDR3 region is CASSFLGDWEAFF. The CDR3 nucleotides are TGTGCCAGCAGCTTTTTGGGGGACTGGGAAGCTTTCTTT.

This rearrangement joins TRBV27 to TRBJ2-1; TRBD2 matches 9 bases. The J segment lost 7 bases and the V segment lost 3 bases, leaving 7 bases of the junction unmatched. Germline assignment: CDR1 MNHEY and CDR2 SMNVEV (reference sequence). The CDR3 length is 15 residues. In DNA form, the CDR3 reads TGTGCCAGCAGTTTTGTAATAGCGGGGGCGAATGAGCAGTTCTTC. Translated: CASSFVIAGANEQFF.

This rearrangement joins TRBV4-1 to TRBJ1-2; 7 bases match TRBD1. Germline V CDR1 and CDR2: MGHRA, YSYEKL. There are 16 residues in the CDR3. The V segment lost 3 bases and the J segment 5 bases; nucleotides outside the gene matches: 12. CDR3: CASSQIQGNTLYGYTF. The DNA of the CDR3 is TGCGCCAGCAGCCAGATACAGGGGAACACCCTATATGGCTACACCTTC.

The J gene is TRBJ1-2, the V gene TRBV28; TRBD1 matches 7 bases. The CDR3 runs 13 residues. CDR1 and CDR2 from the germline V gene are MDHEN and SYDVKM. V was pared by 4 bases and J by 5 bases, with 4 bases of the junction left unmatched. Written as DNA, the CDR3 is TGTGCCAGCAGTTCAAGCAGGGGGTATGGCTACACCTTC. It is translated as CASSSSRGYGYTF.

The J gene is TRBJ1-1, the V gene TRBV7-7; no reliable D call. CDR3 size: 16 residues. V was pared by 4 bases and J by 3 bases, with 18 bases between. In germline, CDR1 is SSHAT, CDR2 FNYEAQ (reference sequence). In nucleotides, the CDR3 is TGTGCCAGCAGCTATCGACTGATGGCGAGGCACACTGAAGCTTTCTTT. This sequence encodes CASSYRLMARHTEAFF. The variable domain in full, with the rest retrieved from reference TRBV7-7 and TRBJ1-1, is GAGVSQSPRYKVTKRGQDVTLRCDPISSHATLYWYQQALGQGPEFLTYFNYEAQPDKSGLPSDRFSAERPEGSISTLTIQRTEQRDSAMYRCASSYRLMARHTEAFFGQGTRLTVV.

V gene TRBV7-9 combines with J gene TRBJ1-2; tentatively, D is TRBD1 (6 bases). Germline V gene data show CDR1 as SEHNR and CDR2 as FQNEAQ (reference sequence). With 5 bases removed from V and 6 bases from J, the gap between germline ends came to 16 bases. This CDR3 has 14 residues. The CDR3 region is CASSPPGHPDGYTF. The DNA for the CDR3 is TGTGCCAGCAGCCCCCCGGGACACCCTGATGGCTACACCTTC.

The J gene is TRBJ2-1, the V gene TRBV4-1, with TRBD1 identical over 7 bases. V trimming: 5 bases; J trimming: 3 bases; junction bases outside the gene matches: 7. The germline V gene encodes CDR1 MGHRA and CDR2 YSYEKL. This CDR3 has 15 amino acids. The CDR3 sequence is CASSARGLNYNEQFF. The CDR3 region has the DNA TGCGCCAGCAGCGCCAGGGGGTTGAACTACAATGAGCAGTTCTTC.

This chain joins TRBV11-2 and TRBJ1-2; D unclear. Germline lookup yields CDR1 SGHAT and CDR2 FQNNGV. Between the trimmed V and J ends, which lost 4 bases and 2 bases, there was a span of 23 bases. This CDR3 contains 18 residues. CDR3 DNA sequence: TGTGCCAGCAGCTCCCCGAAAGCTGGTCGGAGAAAAAACTATGGCTACACCTTC. This codes for CASSSPKAGRRKNYGYTF.

CDR3 sequence: CASSSLSAYEQYF. The CDR3 DNA reads TGTGCCAGCAGCTCCTTATCTGCCTACGAGCAGTACTTC. The V and J genes are TRBV7-9 and TRBJ2-7; D is unclear. Trimming shortened V by 4 bases and J by 2 bases, and 9 bases separated the two germline ends. This CDR3 has 13 amino acids. CDR1 and CDR2 (germline): SEHNR, FQNEAQ (reference sequence).

The V gene is TRBV6-6, the J gene TRBJ1-4; D unresolved. Germline V gives CDR1 MNHNY, CDR2 SVGAGI (reference sequence). The CDR3 loop spans 14 amino acids. V shed 5 bases and J shed 8 bases, with 15 bases lying between them. The CDR3 DNA reads as TGTGCCAGCAGTCTTACTAATGTTGGGGAAAAACTGTTTTTT. Residues: CASSLTNVGEKLFF.

About this clone: Within the sample, other DNA sequences also encode this same CDR3. The rearrangement links TRBV24-1 to TRBJ1-5; D unclear. This CDR3 comprises 14 residues. Deletions cut 1 base from V and 1 base from J, with 4 bases between. From germline, CDR1 is KGHDR and CDR2 SFDVKD. The CDR3 here is CATSDLESNQPQHF. CDR3 DNA: TGTGCCACCAGTGATTTAGAGAGCAATCAGCCCCAGCATTTT.